A single sample is the source of the 15 T cell receptor beta chains below, sequenced in a study of shared clonotypes between healthy human individuals. TCRdb's table, derived via immunoSEQ multiplex PCR, lists solely in-frame clones and lacks some. The sample shows around 1,000,000 clones, around 77% of them seen only once. Sequencing used memory CD4+ T cells from PBMCs. The subset here: CD45RA-negative fraction. The receptors shown here come from a man between 18 and 29 years old in good health. Some clones in this sample may be carry-over from other donors' samples.

The rearrangement joins TRBV11-2 to TRBJ2-6; possible D gene TRBD1, 6 bases. Trimming removed 5 bases at V and 2 bases at J, with 16 bases between. CDR3 length: 17 amino acids. Per the germline V gene, CDR1 is SGHAT and CDR2 is FQNNGV. The CDR3 DNA is TGTGCCAGCAGCCGGTCGATTACAGGGACTGGGGCCAACGTCCTGACTTTC. Amino acid sequence: CASSRSITGTGANVLTF.

The J gene is TRBJ2-1, the V gene TRBV5-1, with TRBD2 as a possible D gene (5 bases). Germline loops: CDR1 SGHRS, CDR2 YFSETQ. The CDR3 has 15 amino acids. Between the trimmed V and J ends, which lost 0 bases and 3 bases, there was a span of 10 bases. The CDR3 DNA is TGCGCCAGCAGCTTGGTGGCGGGCCTCTACAATGAGCAGTTCTTC. Protein: CASSLVAGLYNEQFF.

This chain links TRBV4-1 with TRBJ1-3; D unresolved. This CDR3 has 15 residues. The V and J ends lost 1 base and 3 bases respectively, with 10 bases between them. Germline CDR1 and CDR2: MGHRA and YSYEKL. The CDR3 bases are TGCGCCAGCAGCCAAGTTGAAGGGAGTGGAAACACCATATATTTT. Its translation is CASSQVEGSGNTIYF.

The chain combines TRBV10-3 with TRBJ2-3, with D tentatively TRBD2 (5 bases). V was trimmed by 3 bases and J by 5 bases, leaving 9 bases between them. The CDR3 runs to 13 residues. CDR1 is ENHRY, CDR2 SYGVKD, per germline. This CDR3 is CAISDVGVDTQYF. CDR3 coding DNA: TGTGCCATCAGTGACGTGGGAGTAGATACGCAGTATTTT.

The V and J genes are TRBV7-9 and TRBJ2-1; the match to TRBD1 covers 7 bases. V shed 1 base, J shed 10 bases, and the junction held 13 bases outside the gene matches. The length of the CDR3 is 16 residues. Looked up from germline, CDR1 is SEHNR and CDR2 is FQNEAQ (reference sequence). The CDR3 coding sequence is TGTGCCAGCAGCTTAGAGAGGGGGCCTGGAGTCGGCGAGCAGTTCTTC. This translates into CASSLERGPGVGEQFF.

Remarks on this clone: This sample includes further DNA sequences coding for the same CDR3. The chain carries TRBV20-1 and TRBJ2-7, with 10 positions matching TRBD1. The J segment lost 6 bases and the V segment lost 5 bases, leaving 1 base of the junction unmatched. The CDR3 length is 11 residues. Germline CDR1 DFQATT, CDR2 SNEGSKA (reference sequence). The CDR3 loop is CSARTGGEQYF. DNA for the CDR3: TGCAGTGCTCGGACAGGGGGCGAGCAGTACTTC.

The V gene is TRBV7-2, the J gene TRBJ2-5; 11 nucleotides line up with TRBD2. This CDR3 is 16 amino acids long. Looked up from germline, CDR1 is SGHTA and CDR2 is FQGNSA. After removal of 5 bases from V and 5 bases from J, the junction contained 10 bases not matched to a gene. The DNA of the CDR3 is TGTGCCAGCAGCAGAGTAGCGGGAGGGCCCATGGAGACCCAGTACTTC. Protein sequence: CASSRVAGGPMETQYF.

V is TRBV29-1 and J is TRBJ2-7, with 9 bases matching TRBD1. The CDR3 length is 16 residues. Germline V gene sequence: CDR1 SQVTM, CDR2 ANQGSEA. V was pared by 7 bases and J by 2 bases, with 15 bases of the junction left unmatched. CDR3 amino acids: CSALGQGRRRTYEQYF. The CDR3 nucleotides are TGCAGCGCCCTGGGACAGGGACGGAGACGGACCTACGAGCAGTACTTC.

The genes are TRBV7-2 and TRBJ2-7; 11 bases agree with TRBD2. CDR3 size: 17 residues. Per the germline V gene, CDR1 is SGHTA and CDR2 is FQGNSA. Unmatched junction bases numbered 9, after V lost 1 base and J lost 4 bases. CDR3 coding DNA: TGTGCCAGCAGCTTAGGTCCCACTAGCGGGAGTGCATACGAGCAGTACTTC. It codes for CASSLGPTSGSAYEQYF.

The rearrangement links TRBV28 to TRBJ2-3; D not certain. The CDR3 loop spans 15 amino acids. Germline V gene data show CDR1 as MDHEN and CDR2 as SYDVKM. Trimming took 8 bases from V and 0 from J, leaving 15 bases between them. This CDR3 reads CASQDTTTSTDTQYF. Here the CDR3 DNA reads TGTGCCAGCCAAGACACAACAACTAGCACAGATACGCAGTATTTT.

The CDR3 DNA reads TGTGCCAGCAGCAGAGGGACAGGGCCCTATGGCTACACCTTC. It is translated as CASSRGTGPYGYTF. The chain combines TRBV5-6 with TRBJ1-2, with 9 bases matching TRBD1. This CDR3 has 14 residues. With V trimmed by 4 bases and J by 4 bases, 5 bases remained unmatched. CDR1 SGHDT and CDR2 YYEEEE come from the germline V gene.

Here the CDR3 reads CASSLGRSGANVLTF. DNA of the CDR3: TGCGCCAGCAGCTTGGGTCGCTCTGGGGCCAACGTCCTGACTTTC. V usage is TRBV5-1 and J usage is TRBJ2-6; D is unresolved. The V gene lost 0 bases and the J gene lost 0 bases, with 4 bases spanning the gap. The germline V gene encodes CDR1 SGHRS and CDR2 YFSETQ. The CDR3 spans 15 residues.

The rearrangement joins TRBV28 to TRBJ2-2; D not certain. Germline CDR1 reads MDHEN; CDR2 reads SYDVKM. The V end was cut by 6 bases, the J end by 3 bases, with 11 bases between. The CDR3 contains 14 residues. The CDR3 sequence: CASRDGTHTGELFF. CDR3 coding DNA: TGTGCCAGCAGGGACGGAACACACACCGGGGAGCTGTTTTTT.

The chain couples TRBV11-2 to TRBJ2-7, with a tentative D call TRBD2 (5 bases). CDR1 is SGHAT, CDR2 FQNNGV, per germline. V was pared by 6 bases and J by 2 bases, with 17 bases between. This CDR3 comprises 15 residues. CDR3 protein: CASRSLSGQTYEQYF. The CDR3 DNA reads TGTGCCAGCAGGTCCCTAAGCGGCCAGACCTACGAGCAGTACTTC.

As concerns this clone: A read error is possible here, since a much larger clone lies one base away. V usage is TRBV29-1 and J usage is TRBJ2-7; unclear D gene. The germline V gene has CDR1 SQVTM and CDR2 ANQGSEA. V was trimmed by 4 bases and J by 3 bases, leaving 10 bases between them. The CDR3 consists of 12 residues. This chain's CDR3 is CSVVGSYYEQYF. As DNA, the CDR3 is TGCAGCGTTGTAGGCAGCTACTACGAGCAGTACTTC.